This T cell receptor (beta chain) came from a study of blood T cell repertoires in COVID-19. Turning to the study itself: Collection of acute and convalescent COVID-19 samples took place in the United States, Italy and Spain. The cDNA or gDNA used as material had been derived from T cells, B-cell-depleted T cells, or PBMCs.

TCRdb's table, derived via immunoSEQ multiplex PCR, lists solely in-frame clones and lacks some. The sample holds 200,000 to 250,000 clones, around 88% seen once. This CDR3 spans 15 amino acids. V lost 6 bases, J lost 1 base, and 13 bases lay in between. Germline V gives CDR1 SGHRS, CDR2 YFSETQ. The V call is TRBV5-1, the J call TRBJ2-2, with D perhaps matching TRBD1 (6 bases). This clonotype originated in a man aged 80 or over with acute or convalescent COVID-19. The sample consisted of peripheral blood. CDR3 nucleotide sequence: TGCGCCAGCACCCAGCGGACAGTGAACACCGGGGAGCTGTTTTTT. Its translation is CASTQRTVNTGELFF.